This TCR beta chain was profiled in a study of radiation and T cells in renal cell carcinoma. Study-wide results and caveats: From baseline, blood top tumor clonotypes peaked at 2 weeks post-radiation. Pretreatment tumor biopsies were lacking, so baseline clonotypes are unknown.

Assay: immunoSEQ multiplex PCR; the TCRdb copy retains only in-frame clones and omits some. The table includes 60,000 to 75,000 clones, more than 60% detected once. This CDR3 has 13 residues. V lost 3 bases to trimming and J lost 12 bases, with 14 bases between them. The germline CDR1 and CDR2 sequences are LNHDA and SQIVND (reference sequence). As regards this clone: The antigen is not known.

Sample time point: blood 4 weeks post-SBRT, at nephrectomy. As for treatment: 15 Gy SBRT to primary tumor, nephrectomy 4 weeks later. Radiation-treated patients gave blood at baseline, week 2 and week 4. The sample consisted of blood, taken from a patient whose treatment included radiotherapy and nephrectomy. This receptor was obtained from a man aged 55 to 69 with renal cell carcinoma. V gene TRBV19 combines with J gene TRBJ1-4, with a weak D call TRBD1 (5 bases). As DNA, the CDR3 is TGTGCCAGTAGTATCCCAGGGAGTTGGGAACTGTTTTTT. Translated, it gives CASSIPGSWELFF.